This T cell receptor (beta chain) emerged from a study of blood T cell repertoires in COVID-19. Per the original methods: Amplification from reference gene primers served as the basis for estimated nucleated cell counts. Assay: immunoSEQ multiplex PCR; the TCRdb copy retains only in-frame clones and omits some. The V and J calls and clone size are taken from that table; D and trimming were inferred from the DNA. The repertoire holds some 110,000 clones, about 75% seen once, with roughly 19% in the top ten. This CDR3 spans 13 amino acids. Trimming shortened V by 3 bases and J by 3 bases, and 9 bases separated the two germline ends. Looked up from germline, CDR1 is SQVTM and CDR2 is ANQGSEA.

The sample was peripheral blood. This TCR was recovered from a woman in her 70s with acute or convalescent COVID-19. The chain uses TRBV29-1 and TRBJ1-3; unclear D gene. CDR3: CSVDSGGGNTIYF. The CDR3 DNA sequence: TGCAGCGTTGATTCGGGAGGTGGAAACACCATATATTTT.